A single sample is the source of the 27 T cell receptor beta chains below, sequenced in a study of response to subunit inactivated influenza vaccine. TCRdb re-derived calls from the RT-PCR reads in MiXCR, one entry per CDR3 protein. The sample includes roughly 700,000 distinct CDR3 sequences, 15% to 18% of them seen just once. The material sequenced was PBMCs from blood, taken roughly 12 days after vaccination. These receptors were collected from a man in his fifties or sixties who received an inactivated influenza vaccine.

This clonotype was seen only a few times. CDR3 in amino acids: CASSLAPWRGQETQYF. CDR3 nucleotide sequence: TGTGCCAGCAGCTTAGCCCCGTGGAGGGGCCAAGAGACCCAGTACTTC. V gene TRBV7-2 combines with J gene TRBJ2-5; tentative D call: TRBD2 (6 bases). V shed 0 bases and J shed 1 base, with 12 bases lying between them. CDR3 size: 16 residues. Germline V gene lookup returns CDR1 SGHTA and CDR2 FQGNSA.

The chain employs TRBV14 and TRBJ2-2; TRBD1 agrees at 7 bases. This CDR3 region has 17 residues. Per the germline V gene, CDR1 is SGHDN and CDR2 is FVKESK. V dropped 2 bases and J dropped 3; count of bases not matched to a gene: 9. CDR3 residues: CASSQHTGTVYTGELFF. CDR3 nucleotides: TGTGCCAGCAGCCAACACACCGGGACAGTCTACACCGGGGAGCTGTTTTTT.

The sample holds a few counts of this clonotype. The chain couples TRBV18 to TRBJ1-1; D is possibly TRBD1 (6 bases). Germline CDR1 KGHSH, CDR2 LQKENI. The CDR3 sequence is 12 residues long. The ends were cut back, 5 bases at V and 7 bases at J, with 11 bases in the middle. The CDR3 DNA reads TGTGCCAGCTCAACACAGGGAGGTGAAGCTTTCTTT. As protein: CASSTQGGEAFF.

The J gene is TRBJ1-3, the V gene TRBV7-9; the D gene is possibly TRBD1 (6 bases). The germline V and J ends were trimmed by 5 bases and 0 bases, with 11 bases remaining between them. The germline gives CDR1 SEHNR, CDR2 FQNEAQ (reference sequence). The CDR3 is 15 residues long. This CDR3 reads CASSQYRASGNTIYF. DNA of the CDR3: TGTGCCAGCAGCCAATACAGGGCCTCTGGAAACACCATATATTTT.

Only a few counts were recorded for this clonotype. CDR3 in amino acids: CASSPRPEINYGYTF. The CDR3 DNA sequence: TGTGCCAGCAGCCCCCGCCCGGAAATTAACTATGGCTACACCTTC. The chain recombines TRBV3-1 with TRBJ1-2; D is ambiguous. The CDR3 sequence is 15 residues long. CDR1 and CDR2 (germline): LGHDT, YNNKEL (reference sequence). V was cut by 4 bases and J by 1 base, with 13 bases left in between.

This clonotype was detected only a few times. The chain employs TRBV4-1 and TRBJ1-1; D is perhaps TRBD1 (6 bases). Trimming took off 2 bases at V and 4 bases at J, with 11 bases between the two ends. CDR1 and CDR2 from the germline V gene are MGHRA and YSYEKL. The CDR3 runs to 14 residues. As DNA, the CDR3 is TGCGCCAGCAGCCAATGGCAGGGGACCACTGAAGCTTTCTTT. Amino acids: CASSQWQGTTEAFF.

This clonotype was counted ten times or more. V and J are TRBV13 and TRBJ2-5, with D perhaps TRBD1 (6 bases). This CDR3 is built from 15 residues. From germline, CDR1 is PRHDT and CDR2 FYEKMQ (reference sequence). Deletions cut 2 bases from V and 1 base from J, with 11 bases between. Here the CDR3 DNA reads TGTGCCAGCAGCTTACTAGGACAGTCCCAAGAGACCCAGTACTTC. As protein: CASSLLGQSQETQYF.

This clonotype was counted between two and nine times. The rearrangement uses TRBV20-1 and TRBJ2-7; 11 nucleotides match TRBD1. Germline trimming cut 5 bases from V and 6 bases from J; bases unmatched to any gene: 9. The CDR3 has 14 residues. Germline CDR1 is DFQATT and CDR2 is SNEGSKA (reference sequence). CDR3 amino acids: CSAQTGTGGLEQYF. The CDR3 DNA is TGCAGTGCTCAGACCGGGACAGGGGGTCTCGAGCAGTACTTC.

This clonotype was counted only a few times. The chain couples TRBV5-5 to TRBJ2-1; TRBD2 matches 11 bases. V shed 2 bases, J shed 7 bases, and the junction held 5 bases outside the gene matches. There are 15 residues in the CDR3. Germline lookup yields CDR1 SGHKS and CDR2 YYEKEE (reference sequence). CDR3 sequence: CASSFSGGARNEQFF. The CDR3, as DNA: TGTGCCAGCAGCTTTAGCGGGGGGGCCAGGAATGAGCAGTTCTTC.

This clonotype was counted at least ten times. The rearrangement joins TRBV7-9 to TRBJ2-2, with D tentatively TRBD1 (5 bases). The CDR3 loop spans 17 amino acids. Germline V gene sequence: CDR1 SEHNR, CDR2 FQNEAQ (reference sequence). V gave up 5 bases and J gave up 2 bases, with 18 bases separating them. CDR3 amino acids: CASSPKRQSFNTGELFF. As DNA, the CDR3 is TGTGCCAGCAGCCCGAAACGACAGAGCTTTAACACCGGGGAGCTGTTTTTT.

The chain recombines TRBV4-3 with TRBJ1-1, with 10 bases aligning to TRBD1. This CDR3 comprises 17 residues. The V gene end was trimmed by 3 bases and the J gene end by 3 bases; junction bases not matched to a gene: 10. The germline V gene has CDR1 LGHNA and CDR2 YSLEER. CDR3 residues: CASSHYSAGTGDTEAFF. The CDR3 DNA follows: TGCGCCAGCAGCCATTACTCCGCCGGGACAGGGGACACTGAAGCTTTCTTT.

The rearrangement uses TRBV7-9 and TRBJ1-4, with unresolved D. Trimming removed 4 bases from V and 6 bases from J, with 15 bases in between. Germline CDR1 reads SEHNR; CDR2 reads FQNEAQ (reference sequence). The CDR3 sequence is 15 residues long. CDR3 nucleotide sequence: TGTGCCAGCAGCTCTTCCCGTCAAAAGTATGAAAAACTGTTTTTT. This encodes CASSSSRQKYEKLFF.

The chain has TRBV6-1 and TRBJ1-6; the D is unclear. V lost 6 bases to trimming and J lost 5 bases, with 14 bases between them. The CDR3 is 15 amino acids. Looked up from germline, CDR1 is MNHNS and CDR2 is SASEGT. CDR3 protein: CASRAPGPNNSPLHF. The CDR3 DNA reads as TGTGCCAGCAGAGCGCCGGGTCCTAATAATTCACCCCTCCACTTT.

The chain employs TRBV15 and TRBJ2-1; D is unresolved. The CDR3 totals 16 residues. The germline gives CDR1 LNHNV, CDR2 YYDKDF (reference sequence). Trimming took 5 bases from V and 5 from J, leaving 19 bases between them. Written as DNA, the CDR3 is TGTGCCACCAGCGGCTATCCGGGCCCTTGGAACAATGAGCAGTTCTTC. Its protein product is CATSGYPGPWNNEQFF.

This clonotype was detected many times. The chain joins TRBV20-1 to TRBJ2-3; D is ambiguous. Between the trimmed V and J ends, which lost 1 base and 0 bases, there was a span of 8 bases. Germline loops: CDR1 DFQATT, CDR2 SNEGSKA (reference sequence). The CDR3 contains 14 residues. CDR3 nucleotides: TGCAGTGCTAGAGGACCCCCAAGCACAGATACGCAGTATTTT. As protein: CSARGPPSTDTQYF.

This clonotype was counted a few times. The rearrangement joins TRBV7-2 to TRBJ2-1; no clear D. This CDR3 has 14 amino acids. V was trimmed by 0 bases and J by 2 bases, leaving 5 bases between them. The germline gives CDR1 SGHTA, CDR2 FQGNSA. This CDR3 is CASSLARPYNEQFF. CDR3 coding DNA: TGTGCCAGCAGCTTAGCTCGACCCTACAATGAGCAGTTCTTC.

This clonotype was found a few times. The CDR3 DNA reads as TGTGCCAGCATCAACGAGTTGGGTGAGCAGTTCTTC. As protein: CASINELGEQFF. This chain joins TRBV28 and TRBJ2-1; D remains ambiguous. CDR3 length equals 12 residues. The ends were cut back, 7 bases at V and 9 bases at J, with 13 bases in the middle. Germline CDR1 MDHEN, CDR2 SYDVKM.

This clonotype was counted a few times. The CDR3 DNA is TGCAGTGCTAGAGGGGCTAGTTATTATCATGAGCAGTTCTTC. Protein sequence: CSARGASYYHEQFF. J is TRBJ2-1 and V is TRBV20-1; no definite D call. V lost 1 base to trimming and J lost 8 bases, with 15 bases between them. The CDR3 is 14 residues long. In germline, CDR1 is DFQATT, CDR2 SNEGSKA (reference sequence).

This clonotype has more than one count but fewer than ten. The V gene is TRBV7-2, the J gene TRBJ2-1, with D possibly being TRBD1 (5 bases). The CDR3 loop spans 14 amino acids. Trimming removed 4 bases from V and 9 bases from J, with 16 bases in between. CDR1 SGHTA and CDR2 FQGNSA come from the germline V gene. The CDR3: CASSSRAGQGEQFF. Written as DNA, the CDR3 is TGTGCCAGCAGCTCTCGGGCCGGTCAGGGTGAGCAGTTCTTC.

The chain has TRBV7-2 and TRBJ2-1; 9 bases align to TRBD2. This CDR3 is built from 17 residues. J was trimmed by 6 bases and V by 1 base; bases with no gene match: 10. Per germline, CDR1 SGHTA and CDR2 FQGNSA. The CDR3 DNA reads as TGTGCCAGCAGCTTAGTCACGCGGGAGGGCCCCCGCAATGAGCAGTTCTTC. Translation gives CASSLVTREGPRNEQFF.

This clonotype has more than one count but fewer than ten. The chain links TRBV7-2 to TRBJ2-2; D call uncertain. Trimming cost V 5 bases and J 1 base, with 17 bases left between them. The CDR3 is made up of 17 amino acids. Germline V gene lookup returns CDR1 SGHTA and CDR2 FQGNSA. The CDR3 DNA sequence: TGTGCCAGCAGCCCCCTCGGCGGCGGAGAGAACACCGGGGAGCTGTTTTTT. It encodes CASSPLGGGENTGELFF.

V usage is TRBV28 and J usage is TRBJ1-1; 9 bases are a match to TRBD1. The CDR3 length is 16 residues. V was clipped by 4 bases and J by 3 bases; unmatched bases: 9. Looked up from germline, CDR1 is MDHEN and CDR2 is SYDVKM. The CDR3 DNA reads TGTGCCAGCAGTTCGACCCGGACAGGGGCATACACTGAAGCTTTCTTT. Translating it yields CASSSTRTGAYTEAFF. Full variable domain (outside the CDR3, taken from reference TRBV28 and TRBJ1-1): DVKVTQSSRYLVKRTGEKVFLECVQDMDHENMFWYRQDPGLGLRLIYFSYDVKMKEKGDIPEGYSVSREKKERFSLILESASTNQTSMYLCASSSTRTGAYTEAFFGQGTRLTVV.

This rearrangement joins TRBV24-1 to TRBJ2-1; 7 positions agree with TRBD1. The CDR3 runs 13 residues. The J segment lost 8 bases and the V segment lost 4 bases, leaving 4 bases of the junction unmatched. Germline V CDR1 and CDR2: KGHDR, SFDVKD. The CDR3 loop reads CATSDRTGHEQFF. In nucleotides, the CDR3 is TGTGCCACCAGTGACCGGACAGGACATGAGCAGTTCTTC.

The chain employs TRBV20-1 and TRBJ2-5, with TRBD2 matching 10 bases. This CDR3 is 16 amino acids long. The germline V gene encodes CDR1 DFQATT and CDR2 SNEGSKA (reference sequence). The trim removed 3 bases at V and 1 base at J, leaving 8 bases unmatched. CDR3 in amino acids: CSASPLAGGPQETQYF. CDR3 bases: TGCAGTGCTAGCCCCTTAGCGGGAGGCCCCCAAGAGACCCAGTACTTC.

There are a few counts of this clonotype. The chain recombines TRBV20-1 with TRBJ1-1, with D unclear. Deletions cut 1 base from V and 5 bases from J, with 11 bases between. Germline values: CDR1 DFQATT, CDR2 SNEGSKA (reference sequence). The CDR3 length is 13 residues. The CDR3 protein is CSARGWLGTEAFF. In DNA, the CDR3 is TGCAGTGCTAGAGGCTGGCTGGGGACTGAAGCTTTCTTT.

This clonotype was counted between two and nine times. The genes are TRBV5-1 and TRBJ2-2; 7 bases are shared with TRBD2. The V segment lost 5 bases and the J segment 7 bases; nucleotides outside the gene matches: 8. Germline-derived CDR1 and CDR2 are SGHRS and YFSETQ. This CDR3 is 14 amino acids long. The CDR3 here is CASRTRGSGGELFF. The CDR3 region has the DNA TGCGCCAGCAGGACCCGCGGGAGCGGCGGGGAGCTGTTTTTT.

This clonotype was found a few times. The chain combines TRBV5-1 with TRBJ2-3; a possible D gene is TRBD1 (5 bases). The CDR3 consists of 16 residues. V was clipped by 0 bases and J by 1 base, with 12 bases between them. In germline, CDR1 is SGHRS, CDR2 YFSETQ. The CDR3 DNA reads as TGCGCCAGCAGCTTGGCAGTCAGGGTCGGCACAGATACGCAGTATTTT. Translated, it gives CASSLAVRVGTDTQYF.